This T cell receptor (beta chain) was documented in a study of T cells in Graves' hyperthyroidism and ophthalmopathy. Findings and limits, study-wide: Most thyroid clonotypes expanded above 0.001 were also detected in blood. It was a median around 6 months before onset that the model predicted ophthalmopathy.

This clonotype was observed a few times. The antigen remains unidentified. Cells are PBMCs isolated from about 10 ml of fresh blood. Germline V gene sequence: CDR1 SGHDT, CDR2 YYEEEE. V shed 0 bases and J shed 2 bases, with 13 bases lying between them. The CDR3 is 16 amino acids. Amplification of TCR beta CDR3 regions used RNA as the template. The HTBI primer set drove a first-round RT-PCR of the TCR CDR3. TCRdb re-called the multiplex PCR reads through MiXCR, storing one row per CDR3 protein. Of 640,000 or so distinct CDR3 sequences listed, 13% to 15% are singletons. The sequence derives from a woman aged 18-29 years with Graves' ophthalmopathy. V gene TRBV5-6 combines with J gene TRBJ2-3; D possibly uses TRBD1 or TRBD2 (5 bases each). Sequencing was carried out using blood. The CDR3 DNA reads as TGTGCCAGCAGCTTGGCCGGACGGGGACCCACAGATACGCAGTATTTT. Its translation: CASSLAGRGPTDTQYF.